This note documents a single T cell receptor (beta chain) sequence. The CDR3 contains 14 residues. Trimming took 1 base from V and 8 from J, leaving 14 bases between them. Germline CDR1 is LNHDA and CDR2 is SQIVND (reference sequence). The record originates from a study of blood T cell repertoires in COVID-19. Overall study: Some COVID-19 samples were acute and others convalescent; all came from the United States, Italy and Spain. Sources were T cells, B-cell-depleted T cells, or PBMCs; the material itself was cDNA or gDNA.

Profiling relied on immunoSEQ multiplex PCR, and the TCRdb table lists in-frame clones only, not all of them. The table has approximately 240,000 clones, approximately 92% seen once. What was sequenced was PBMCs or T cells enriched from blood (not recorded which). This TCR was recovered from a young woman in a cohort exposed to, infected with or recovered from COVID-19 (not recorded which). The chain joins TRBV19 to TRBJ1-2; D is possibly TRBD1 (5 bases). The CDR3 DNA follows: TGTGCCAGTAGTATAGTTTGGCCAGGGAAGGGCTACACCTTC. Its protein is CASSIVWPGKGYTF.